This paragraph reports one T cell receptor beta chain. Other DNA sequences in the same sample also yield this CDR3. Authors' data handling: Reference gene primer amplification gave estimated nucleated cell counts. Sequencing was performed with immunoSEQ multiplex PCR; in TCRdb, only in-frame clones are kept and a portion is missing. The V and J calls and clone size were taken over from that table, and D and trimming were inferred from the DNA. The repertoire consists of approximately 240,000 clones, with about nine tenths occurring once and the leading ten covering around 0.86%. The Seattle patients joined while their infection was active and were tracked longitudinally afterward. The data stem from a study of blood T cell repertoires in COVID-19. At the level of the study: PBMCs, B-cell-depleted T cells, or T cells provided the cDNA or gDNA that made up the material.

This CDR3 region has 13 residues. V lost 3 bases to trimming and J lost 8 bases, with 13 bases between them. Germline loops: CDR1 MGHDK, CDR2 SYGVNS. The TCR sequence derives from a young man with COVID-19, enrolled during active disease. The rearrangement joins TRBV25-1 to TRBJ1-2; perhaps TRBD1 as D (6 bases). The sample was peripheral blood. CDR3 bases: TGTGCCAGCAGTGATCGGGGGGCTCTAGGCTACACCTTC. Its translation is CASSDRGALGYTF.